A selection of T cell receptor beta chains follows, all from one sample in a study of T cells after yellow fever vaccination. TCRdb used MiXCR to reprocess the 5' RACE reads, holding one entry per CDR3 protein. Of more than 300,000 distinct CDR3 sequences in the sample, roughly 10% were seen once. The sequencing here drew on CD4+ T cells sorted from PBMCs, taken 45 days after the yellow fever booster vaccination. All receptors come from a man aged 18 to 35 who received the YFV17D yellow fever vaccine. The CDR3 runs from the conserved cysteine through the conserved F or W. A D gene is named only where the DNA matches it firmly. Part of the rows lack a size; the others show once, few, many or a class for expanded clones.

J: TRBJ1-2; D: NA; V: TRBV20-1; size: few; CDR3: CSADTTGSYGYTF; DNA: TGCAGTGCTGATACGACAGGAAGCTATGGCTACACCTTC
J: TRBJ2-3; D: NA; V: TRBV7-2; size: NA; CDR3: CASSLMGDSADTQYF; DNA: TGTGCCAGCAGCTTAATGGGGGACTCGGCAGATACGCAGTATTTT
J: TRBJ1-1; D: NA; V: TRBV6-5; size: NA; CDR3: CASGPGTHMNTEAFF; DNA: TGTGCCAGCGGGCCCGGGACACACATGAACACTGAAGCTTTCTTT
J: TRBJ2-5; D: TRBD2; V: TRBV7-2; size: few; CDR3: CASSATRAGGETQYF; DNA: TGTGCCAGCAGCGCCACTCGCGCGGGGGGAGAGACCCAGTACTTC
J: TRBJ2-3; D: TRBD2; V: TRBV5-1; size: few; CDR3: CASSLGSSGGDTQYF; DNA: TGCGCCAGCAGCTTGGGGTCTAGCGGGGGAGATACGCAGTATTTT
J: TRBJ2-7; D: NA; V: TRBV11-1; size: few; CDR3: CASSPGVWGKTYEQYF; DNA: TGTGCCAGCAGCCCAGGGGTATGGGGAAAAACCTACGAGCAGTACTTC
J: TRBJ2-2; D: NA; V: TRBV7-6; size: few; CDR3: CASSLEAGPNTGELFF; DNA: TGTGCCAGCAGCTTAGAGGCGGGACCGAACACCGGGGAGCTGTTTTTT
J: TRBJ1-4; D: TRBD1; V: TRBV11-2; size: few; CDR3: CASSFGQGNEKLFF; DNA: TGTGCCAGCAGCTTTGGACAGGGGAATGAAAAACTGTTTTTT
J: TRBJ1-1; D: TRBD1; V: TRBV9; size: few; CDR3: CASRTGVSMNTEAFF; DNA: TGTGCCAGCCGTACAGGGGTTTCTATGAACACTGAAGCTTTCTTT
J: TRBJ1-4; D: TRBD1; V: TRBV6-2/TRBV6-3; size: NA; CDR3: CASRRQGSGNEKLFF; DNA: TGTGCCAGCAGAAGACAGGGGTCCGGGAATGAAAAACTGTTTTTT
J: TRBJ2-7; D: NA; V: TRBV5-6; size: NA; CDR3: CASCLSPRGRSYEQYF; DNA: TGTGCCAGCTGCTTATCACCCAGGGGGAGGTCCTACGAGCAGTACTTC
J: TRBJ1-6; D: NA; V: TRBV6-5; size: NA; CDR3: CASSYSIWDGGSPLHF; DNA: TGTGCCAGCAGTTACTCGATTTGGGACGGGGGTTCACCCCTCCACTTT
J: TRBJ1-5; D: NA; V: TRBV29-1; size: few; CDR3: CSVGDYYQPQHF; DNA: TGCAGCGTCGGGGATTATTATCAGCCCCAGCATTTT
J: TRBJ1-1; D: NA; V: TRBV5-1; size: many; CDR3: CASSFPRGENAEAFF; DNA: TGCGCCAGCAGCTTCCCCCGGGGAGAGAACGCTGAAGCTTTCTTT
J: TRBJ2-2; D: NA; V: TRBV28; size: many; CDR3: CASSLTSTGELFF; DNA: TGTGCCAGCAGTCTGACTAGCACCGGGGAGCTGTTTTTT
J: TRBJ2-3; D: NA; V: TRBV7-3; size: NA; CDR3: CASSNRPTTDTQYF; DNA: TGTGCCAGCAGCAACCGACCGACCACAGATACGCAGTATTTT
J: TRBJ2-3; D: TRBD2; V: TRBV19; size: NA; CDR3: CASSLLAGDLTDTQYF; DNA: TGTGCCAGTAGCCTACTAGCGGGGGACCTCACAGATACGCAGTATTTT
J: TRBJ2-1; D: NA; V: TRBV29-1; size: NA; CDR3: CSVEGDGASDNEQFF; DNA: TGCAGCGTTGAAGGCGACGGAGCCAGCGACAATGAGCAGTTCTTC
J: TRBJ2-3; D: TRBD2; V: TRBV29-1; size: NA; CDR3: CSVTSGGASDTQYF; DNA: TGCAGCGTGACTAGCGGGGGGGCCTCAGATACGCAGTATTTT
J: TRBJ1-2; D: NA; V: TRBV7-2; size: few; CDR3: CASSFPAGHYGYTF; DNA: TGTGCCAGCAGCTTTCCGGCGGGGCACTATGGCTACACCTTC
J: TRBJ1-1; D: NA; V: TRBV29-1; size: many; CDR3: CSGMDTEAFF; DNA: TGCAGCGGGATGGACACTGAAGCTTTCTTT
J: TRBJ1-2; D: NA; V: TRBV27; size: NA; CDR3: CASSSSGLYPNGYTF; DNA: TGTGCCAGCAGTTCATCGGGGCTCTACCCTAATGGCTACACCTTC
J: TRBJ1-5; D: TRBD1; V: TRBV20-1; size: many; CDR3: CSAKTGVNQPQHF; DNA: TGCAGTGCAAAGACAGGGGTCAATCAGCCCCAGCATTTT
J: TRBJ2-5; D: TRBD2; V: TRBV27; size: many; CDR3: CATSVNVRLAGAQETQYF; DNA: TGTGCCACCTCAGTTAACGTCCGGCTAGCGGGGGCCCAGGAGACCCAGTACTTC
J: TRBJ1-2; D: TRBD1; V: TRBV10-3; size: many; CDR3: CAISERDSDYGYTF; DNA: TGTGCCATCAGTGAGAGGGACAGTGACTATGGCTACACCTTC
J: TRBJ2-7; D: NA; V: TRBV6-2/TRBV6-3; size: NA; CDR3: CASSFAGGGGEQYF; DNA: TGTGCCAGCAGTTTCGCAGGTGGGGGTGGTGAGCAGTACTTC
J: TRBJ2-3; D: TRBD2; V: TRBV5-1; size: few; CDR3: CATGTSGYSSTDTQYF; DNA: TGCGCCACCGGGACTAGCGGATACTCTAGCACAGATACGCAGTATTTT